This TCR beta chain was profiled in a study of vaccination effects on CD4 cells after COVID-19 (dated by TCRdb to between 2021 and 2023). Describing the broader study: Across the study, the median time from the second dose to post-vaccine sampling was 72 days (range 14 to 241). SARS-CoV-2 spike-specific CD4+ TCR repertoires from before and after mRNA vaccination were compared in COVID-19 convalescent patients and in infection-naive vaccine recipients. Altogether, over 9 COVID-19 convalescent patients and a few SARS-CoV-2-naive healthy vaccine recipients made up the full study. Cultures from other donors in the study were sequenced using the Oncomine TCR Beta short-read assay on an Illumina iSeq 100. The paper's findings and limits, for the study overall: At late post-vaccination timepoints, both infection-induced and vaccine-induced clones showed marked clonal contraction, consistent with waning T cell responses. Limitations of the study were the small number of convalescent patients and the absence of early post-infection timepoints. In healthy vaccine recipients, vaccine-induced clones were almost all SARS-CoV-2 mono-reactive, with only 1 of 255 being cross-reactive with common cold coronaviruses.

Library preparation employed the immunoSEQ multiplex PCR assay. TCR beta CDR3 sequencing was performed on DNA from the cultured, isolated CD4+ T cells. Per the authors' processing: Non-productive TCR sequences were removed, reads were trimmed to the CDR3 region, and CDR3s of at least 7 amino acids were retained. Antigen-specific clonotypes were identified using the MANAFEST web app by comparison of expansion in peptide wells against reference cultures. To be called positive, a clone needed expansion at FDR<0.05 compared with the reference and with all other wells, an odds ratio greater than 5, and a frequency greater than 0.1% in two replicate wells. A clonotype was defined as cross-reactive if the clonotype was significantly expanded both in SARS-CoV-2 spike wells and in at least one common cold coronavirus spike condition. Levenshtein distance calculated with the stringdist R package was used to assess CDR3 similarity, and unrooted trees were constructed with ape in R 3.6.1. Drawn from immuneACCESS, this table holds only the in-frame rearrangements with V and J called that TCRdb kept. Clones are partly lost; checked studies trace under half to an unresolved V gene and leave the rest unexplained. V, J and clone size are those of that table, while D and trimming were read from the DNA. The sample table records about 22,000 clones; around 70% of these occur just once. Of the sample, almost 8.5% falls within the top ten clones.

The germline V and J ends show losses of 4 bases and 10 bases respectively, and no gene match explains 11 bases of the junction. The CDR3 sequence holds 15 residues, the cysteine and phenylalanine included. The read is trimmed to its CDR3 DNA, 45 bases read in frame from base 1. CDR1 is given as SGHNT and CDR2 as YYREEE, both from the germline V gene (reference sequence). In the case of this clone: The target of this receptor is not known. The sample holds no much larger clone one base away, and base qualities are not on file.

In the ViraFEST assay, PBMC were stimulated with viral peptide pools, and TCR sequencing was then used to find antigen-specific CD4+ T cell clonotypes based on their expansion. After around 10 days of culture, CD4+ T cells were isolated with the EasySep CD4+ T cell isolation kit. Two doses of either the BNT162b2 or the mRNA-1273 mRNA SARS-CoV-2 vaccine were administered to participants. Healthy vaccine recipients had no prior SARS-CoV-2 infection, confirmed by negative nucleocapsid antibodies before and after vaccination. Under 2.5 million PBMC per well were cultured with 8.5 to 10 ug/ml peptides in IMDM containing roughly 5% human AB serum, about 9.7 IU/ml IL-2 and gentamicin. Half of the culture medium was replaced with fresh IL-2-containing medium on days 3 and 7. Unless noted otherwise, every peptide stimulation condition was cultured in triplicate wells. PBMC were separated from whole blood using Ficoll-Paque Plus gradient centrifugation and were then either cryopreserved at -140C or used fresh. Overlapping peptide pools spanned the spike proteins of SARS-CoV-2 and the common cold coronaviruses HCoV-NL63, HCoV-OC43 and HCoV-229E. Genomic DNA was extracted from cultured CD4+ T cells with the QIAamp micro DNA kit.

Material: CD4+ T cells from PBMCs cultured with SARS-CoV-2 spike peptides, obtained after COVID-19 vaccination. This sample's cell subset or site label indicates: SARS-CoV-2 spike overlapping peptide pool stimulation. The rearrangement joined TRBV5-4 to TRBJ2-2, with 9 bases in between that match TRBD2. This clonotype originated in a human donor who received a COVID-19 vaccine. The CDR3 region has the sequence CASSLAGGPYEELFF. The DNA sequence follows: TGTGCCAGCAGCCTCGCGGGGGGGCCTTATGAGGAGCTGTTTTTT.